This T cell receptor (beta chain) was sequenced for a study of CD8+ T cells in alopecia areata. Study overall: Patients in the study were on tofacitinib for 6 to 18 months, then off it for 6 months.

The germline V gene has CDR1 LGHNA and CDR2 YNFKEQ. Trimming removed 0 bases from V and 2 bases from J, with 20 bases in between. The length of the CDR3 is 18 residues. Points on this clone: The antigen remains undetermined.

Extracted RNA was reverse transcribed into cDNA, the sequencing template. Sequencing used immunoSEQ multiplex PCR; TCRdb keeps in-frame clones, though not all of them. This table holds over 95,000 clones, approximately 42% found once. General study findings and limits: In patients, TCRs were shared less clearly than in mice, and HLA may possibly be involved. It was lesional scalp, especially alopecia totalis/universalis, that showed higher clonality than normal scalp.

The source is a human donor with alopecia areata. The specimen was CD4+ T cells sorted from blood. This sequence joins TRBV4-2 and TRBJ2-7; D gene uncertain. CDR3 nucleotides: TGTGCCAGCAGCCAAGATATTAGTCGGGCCTCCACCGCCTACGAGCAGTACTTC. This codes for CASSQDISRASTAYEQYF.